This TCR beta chain was recorded in a study of blood T cell repertoires in COVID-19. Study at large: The samples span acute and convalescent COVID-19 from the United States, Italy and Spain. Sources were T cells, B-cell-depleted T cells, or PBMCs; the material itself was cDNA or gDNA.

Data came from immunoSEQ multiplex PCR; TCRdb stores just in-frame clones and leaves some out. The sample lists about 69,000 clones; roughly 80% were seen once. The CDR3 covers 16 residues. Germline V lookup: CDR1 KGHSH, CDR2 LQKENI. Trimming pared 3 bases from V and 0 bases from J, leaving 12 bases between. V is TRBV18 and J is TRBJ1-3; a possible D gene is TRBD1 (5 bases). This TCR was recovered from a man aged 55 to 69 with acute or convalescent COVID-19. The specimen was peripheral blood. The CDR3, as DNA: TGTGCCAGCTCACCGGGACTCGCGTCCTCTGGAAACACCATATATTTT. This translates into CASSPGLASSGNTIYF.